These 9 T cell receptor beta chains were all obtained from the same sample, sequenced in a study of blood T cell repertoires in COVID-19. TCRdb keeps only in-frame clones here, not all; method: immunoSEQ multiplex PCR. The sample holds around 100,000 clones; roughly 90% are singletons and the top ten take roughly 2.5%. The material sequenced was peripheral blood. Receptor source: a man aged 50 to 60 with COVID-19, enrolled during active disease.

The V call is TRBV24-1, the J call TRBJ2-3; TRBD2 matches at 9 bases. This CDR3 region has 14 residues. Trimming cost V 9 bases and J 1 base; bases outside gene matches: 4. Germline-derived CDR1 and CDR2 are KGHDR and SFDVKD. The CDR3 here is CATGTSRRTDTQYF. In DNA, the CDR3 is TGTGCCACCGGGACTAGCAGACGCACAGATACGCAGTATTTT.

V usage is TRBV11-2 and J usage is TRBJ2-7; 11 bases line up with TRBD2. Looked up from germline, CDR1 is SGHAT and CDR2 is FQNNGV. With 5 bases clipped from V and 0 bases from J, the junction kept 9 bases outside the gene matches. The CDR3 has 17 residues. The CDR3 nucleotides are TGTGCCAGCAGCCCAAGACTAGCGGGGCCAAACTCCTACGAGCAGTACTTC. It is translated as CASSPRLAGPNSYEQYF.

The rearrangement links TRBV9 to TRBJ1-1, with D unclear. The ends were cut back, 3 bases at V and 0 bases at J, with 9 bases in the middle. This CDR3 spans 14 amino acids. The germline V gene encodes CDR1 SGDLS and CDR2 YYNGEE. CDR3 bases: TGTGCCAGCAGCGCCGGACTCCTGAACACTGAAGCTTTCTTT. Protein: CASSAGLLNTEAFF. Filled out from reference TRBV9 and TRBJ1-1, the complete variable domain reads DSGVTQTPKHLITATGQRVTLRCSPRSGDLSVYWYQQSLDQGLQFLIQYYNGEERAKGNILERFSAQQFPDLHSELNLSSLELGDSALYFCASSAGLLNTEAFFGQGTRLTVV.

This CDR3 is CASSMGQPTDTQYF. DNA of the CDR3: TGTGCCAGCAGCATGGGACAACCCACAGATACGCAGTATTTT. This sequence joins TRBV7-3 and TRBJ2-3; possibly TRBD1 for D (6 bases). V lost 5 bases and J lost 2, with 11 bases in between. The CDR3 totals 14 residues. Germline V gives CDR1 SGHTA, CDR2 FQGTGA.

This chain connects TRBV5-1 to TRBJ2-2, with TRBD1 identical over 8 bases. V gave up 5 bases and J gave up 3 bases; unmatched junction bases: 3. This CDR3 has 14 amino acids. Germline CDR1 and CDR2: SGHRS and YFSETQ. The CDR3 region has the DNA TGCGCCAGCAGGAACAGGGGGGACACCGGGGAGCTGTTTTTT. Its protein product is CASRNRGDTGELFF. The full variable domain, with the rest looked up from reference TRBV5-1 and TRBJ2-2, is KAGVTQTPRYLIKTRGQQVTLSCSPISGHRSVSWYQQTPGQGLQFLFEYFSETQRNKGNFPGRFSGRQFSNSRSEMNVSTLELGDSALYLCASRNRGDTGELFFGEGSRLTVL.

The J gene is TRBJ1-6, the V gene TRBV4-3; 7 bases are shared with TRBD1. Germline CDR1 is LGHNA and CDR2 is YSLEER. The CDR3 totals 14 residues. Unmatched junction bases numbered 5, after V lost 3 bases and J lost 9 bases. CDR3 sequence reads: CASSQTTGTSPLHF. The CDR3 DNA sequence: TGCGCCAGCAGCCAGACGACAGGGACTTCACCCCTCCACTTT.

This clone was detected only once. J is TRBJ2-2 and V is TRBV27; D not resolved. Germline CDR1 reads MNHEY; CDR2 reads SMNVEV (reference sequence). The CDR3 sequence is 13 residues long. Trimming cost V 5 bases and J 1 base, with 5 bases left between them. The CDR3 DNA reads TGTGCCAGCAGTCCCTTGAACACCGGGGAGCTGTTTTTT. Translating gives CASSPLNTGELFF.

This chain links TRBV4-1 with TRBJ1-2, with TRBD1 matching over 7 bases. Per the germline V gene, CDR1 is MGHRA and CDR2 is YSYEKL. The V gene end was trimmed by 0 bases and the J gene end by 7 bases; junction bases not matched to a gene: 11. This CDR3 is built from 16 residues. The CDR3 loop is CASSQELWPGGGGYTF. The CDR3 bases are TGCGCCAGCAGCCAAGAGTTGTGGCCAGGGGGAGGTGGCTACACCTTC.

This chain connects TRBV5-6 to TRBJ1-5; no reliable D call. V was clipped by 0 bases and J by 7 bases, with 8 bases between them. CDR1 and CDR2 (germline): SGHDT, YYEEEE. The CDR3 covers 13 residues. The CDR3 sequence is CASSLAGNQPQHF. Written as DNA, the CDR3 is TGTGCCAGCAGCTTGGCGGGGAACCAGCCCCAGCATTTT. Based on the CDR3 plus reference TRBV5-6 and TRBJ1-5, the full variable domain is DAGVTQSPTHLIKTRGQQVTLRCSPKSGHDTVSWYQQALGQGPQFIFQYYEEEERQRGNFPDRFSGHQFPNYSSELNVNALLLGDSALYLCASSLAGNQPQHFGDGTRLSIL.